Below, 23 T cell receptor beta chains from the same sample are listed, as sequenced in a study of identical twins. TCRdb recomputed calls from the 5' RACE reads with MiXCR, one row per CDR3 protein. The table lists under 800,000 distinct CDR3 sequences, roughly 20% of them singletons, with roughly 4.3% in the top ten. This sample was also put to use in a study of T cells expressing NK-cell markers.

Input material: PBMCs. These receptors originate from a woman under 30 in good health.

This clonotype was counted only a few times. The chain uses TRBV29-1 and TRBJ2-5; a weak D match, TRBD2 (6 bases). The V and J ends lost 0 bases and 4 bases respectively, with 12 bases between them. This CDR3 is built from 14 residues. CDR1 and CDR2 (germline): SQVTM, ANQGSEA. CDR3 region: CSVEDPAGSETQYF. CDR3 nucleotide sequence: TGCAGCGTTGAAGATCCTGCGGGATCAGAGACCCAGTACTTC.

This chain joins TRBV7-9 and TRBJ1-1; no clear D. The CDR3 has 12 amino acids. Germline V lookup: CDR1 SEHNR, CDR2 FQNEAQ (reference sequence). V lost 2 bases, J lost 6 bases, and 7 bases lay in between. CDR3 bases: TGTGCCAGCAGCTTAAGTTTCCCTGAAGCTTTCTTT. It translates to CASSLSFPEAFF.

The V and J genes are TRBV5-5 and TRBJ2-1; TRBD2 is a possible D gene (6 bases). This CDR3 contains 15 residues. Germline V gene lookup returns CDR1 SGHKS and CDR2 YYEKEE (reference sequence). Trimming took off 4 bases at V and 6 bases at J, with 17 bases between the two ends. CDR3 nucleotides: TGTGCCAGCAGCGGACCCGGGACTTCCCTCAATGAGCAGTTCTTC. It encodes CASSGPGTSLNEQFF.

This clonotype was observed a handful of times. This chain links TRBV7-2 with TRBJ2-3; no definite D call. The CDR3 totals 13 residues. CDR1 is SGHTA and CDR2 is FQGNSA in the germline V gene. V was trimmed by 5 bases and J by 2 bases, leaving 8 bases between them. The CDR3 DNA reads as TGTGCCAGCAGCCGGGTCACCACAGATACGCAGTATTTT. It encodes CASSRVTTDTQYF.

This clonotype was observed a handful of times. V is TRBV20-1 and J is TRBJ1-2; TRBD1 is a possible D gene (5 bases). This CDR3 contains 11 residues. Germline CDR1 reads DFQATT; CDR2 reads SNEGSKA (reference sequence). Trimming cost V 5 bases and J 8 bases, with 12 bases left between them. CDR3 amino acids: CSAPWQGGYTF. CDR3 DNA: TGCAGTGCTCCTTGGCAGGGCGGCTACACCTTC.

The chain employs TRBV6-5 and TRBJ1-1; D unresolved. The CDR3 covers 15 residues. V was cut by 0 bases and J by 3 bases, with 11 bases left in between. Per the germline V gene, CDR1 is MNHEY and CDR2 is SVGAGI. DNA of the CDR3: TGTGCCAGCAGTTACTCGAGGGCCGGTGACACTGAAGCTTTCTTT. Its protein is CASSYSRAGDTEAFF.

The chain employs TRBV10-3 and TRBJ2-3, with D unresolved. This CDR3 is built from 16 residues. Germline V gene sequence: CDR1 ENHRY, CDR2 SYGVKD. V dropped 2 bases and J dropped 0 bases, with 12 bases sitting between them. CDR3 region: CAISEPGLSSTDTQYF. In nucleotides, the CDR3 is TGTGCCATCAGTGAGCCGGGCCTATCTAGCACAGATACGCAGTATTTT.

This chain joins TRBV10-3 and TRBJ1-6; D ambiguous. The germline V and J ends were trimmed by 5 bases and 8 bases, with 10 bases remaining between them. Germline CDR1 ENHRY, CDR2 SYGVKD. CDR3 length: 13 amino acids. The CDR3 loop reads CAISRSGDSPLHF. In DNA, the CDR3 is TGTGCCATCAGTCGGTCAGGAGATTCACCCCTCCACTTT.

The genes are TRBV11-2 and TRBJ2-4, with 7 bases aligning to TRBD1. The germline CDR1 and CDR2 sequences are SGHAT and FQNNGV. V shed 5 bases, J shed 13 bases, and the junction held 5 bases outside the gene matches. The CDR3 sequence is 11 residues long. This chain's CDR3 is CASSRRDRQYF. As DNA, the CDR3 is TGTGCCAGCAGCAGAAGGGACAGACAGTACTTC. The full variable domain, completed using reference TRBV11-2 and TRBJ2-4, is EAGVAQSPRYKIIEKRQSVAFWCNPISGHATLYWYQQILGQGPKLLIQFQNNGVVDDSQLPKDRFSAERLKGVDSTLKIQPAKLEDSAVYLCASSRRDRQYFGAGTRLSVL.

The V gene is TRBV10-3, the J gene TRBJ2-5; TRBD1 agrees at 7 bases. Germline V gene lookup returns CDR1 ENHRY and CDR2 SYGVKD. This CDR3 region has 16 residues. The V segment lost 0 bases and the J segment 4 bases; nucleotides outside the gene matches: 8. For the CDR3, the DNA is TGTGCCATCAGTGAGTCGAACAGGGGATTAGGAGAGACCCAGTACTTC. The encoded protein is CAISESNRGLGETQYF.

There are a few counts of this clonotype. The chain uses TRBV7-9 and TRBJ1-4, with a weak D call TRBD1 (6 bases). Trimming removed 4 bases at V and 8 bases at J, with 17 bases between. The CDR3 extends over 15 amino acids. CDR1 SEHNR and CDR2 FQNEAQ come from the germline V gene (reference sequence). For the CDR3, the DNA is TGTGCCAGCAGCTATACCAACAGGGAAGGGGAAAAACTGTTTTTT. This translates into CASSYTNREGEKLFF. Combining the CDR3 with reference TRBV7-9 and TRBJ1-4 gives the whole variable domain DTGVSQNPRHKITKRGQNVTFRCDPISEHNRLYWYRQTLGQGPEFLTYFQNEAQLEKSRLLSDRFSAERPKGSFSTLEIQRTEQGDSAMYLCASSYTNREGEKLFFGSGTQLSVL.

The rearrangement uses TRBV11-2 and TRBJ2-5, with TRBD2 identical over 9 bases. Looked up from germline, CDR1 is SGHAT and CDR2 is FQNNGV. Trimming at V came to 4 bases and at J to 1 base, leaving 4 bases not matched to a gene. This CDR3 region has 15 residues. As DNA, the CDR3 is TGTGCCAGCAGCTGGGGTAGCGGGAGCCAAGAGACCCAGTACTTC. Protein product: CASSWGSGSQETQYF.

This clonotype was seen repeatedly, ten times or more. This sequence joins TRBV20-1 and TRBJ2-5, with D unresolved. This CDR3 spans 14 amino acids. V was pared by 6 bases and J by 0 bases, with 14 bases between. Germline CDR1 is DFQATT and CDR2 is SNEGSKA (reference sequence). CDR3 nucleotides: TGCAGTGCAACCGACGGTTGGTACCAAGAGACCCAGTACTTC. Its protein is CSATDGWYQETQYF.

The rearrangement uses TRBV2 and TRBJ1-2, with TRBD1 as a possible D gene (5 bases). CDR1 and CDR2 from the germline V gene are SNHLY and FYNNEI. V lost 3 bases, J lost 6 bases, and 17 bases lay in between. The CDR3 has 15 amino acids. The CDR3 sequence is CASSEQGQGVNGYTF. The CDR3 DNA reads TGTGCCAGCAGTGAGCAGGGCCAGGGAGTTAATGGCTACACCTTC.

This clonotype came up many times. CDR3 nucleotide sequence: TGCAGTGCTAGATCGGCCGGGATGAACACTGAAGCTTTCTTT. Translated: CSARSAGMNTEAFF. The gene calls are TRBV20-1 and TRBJ1-1; D unresolved. The CDR3 runs to 14 residues. Germline V lookup: CDR1 DFQATT, CDR2 SNEGSKA (reference sequence). Trimming cost V 2 bases and J 0 bases, with 10 bases left between them.

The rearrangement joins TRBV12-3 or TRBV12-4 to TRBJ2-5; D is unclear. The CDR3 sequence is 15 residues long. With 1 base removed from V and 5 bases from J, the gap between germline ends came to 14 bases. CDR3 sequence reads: CASSLESVRWETQYF. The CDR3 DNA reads TGTGCCAGCAGTTTAGAAAGCGTGAGATGGGAGACCCAGTACTTC.

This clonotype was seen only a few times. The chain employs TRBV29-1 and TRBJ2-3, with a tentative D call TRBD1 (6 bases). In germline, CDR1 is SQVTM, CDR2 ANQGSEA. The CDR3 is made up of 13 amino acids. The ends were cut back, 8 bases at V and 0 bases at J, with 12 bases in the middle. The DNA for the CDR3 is TGCAGCTCAGGGGCAGGTAGCACAGATACGCAGTATTTT. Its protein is CSSGAGSTDTQYF.

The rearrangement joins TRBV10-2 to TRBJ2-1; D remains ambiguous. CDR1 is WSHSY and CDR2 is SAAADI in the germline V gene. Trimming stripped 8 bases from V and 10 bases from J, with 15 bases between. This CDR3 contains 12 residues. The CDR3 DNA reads TGCGCCAGCGCGCCCGGCATCCGGGAGCAGTTCTTC. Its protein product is CASAPGIREQFF.

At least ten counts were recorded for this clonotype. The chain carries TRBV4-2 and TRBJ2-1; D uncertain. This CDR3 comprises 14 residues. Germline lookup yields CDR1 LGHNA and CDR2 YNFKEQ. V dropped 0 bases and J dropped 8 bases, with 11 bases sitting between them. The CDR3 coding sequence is TGTGCCAGCAGCCAAGATCCAGGATCTCATGAGCAGTTCTTC. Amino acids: CASSQDPGSHEQFF.

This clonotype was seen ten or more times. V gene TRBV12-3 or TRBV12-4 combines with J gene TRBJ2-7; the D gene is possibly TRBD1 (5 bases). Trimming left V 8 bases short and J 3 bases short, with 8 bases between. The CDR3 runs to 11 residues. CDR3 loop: CASRRGYEQYF. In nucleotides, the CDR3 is TGTGCCAGCCGAAGGGGCTACGAGCAGTACTTC.

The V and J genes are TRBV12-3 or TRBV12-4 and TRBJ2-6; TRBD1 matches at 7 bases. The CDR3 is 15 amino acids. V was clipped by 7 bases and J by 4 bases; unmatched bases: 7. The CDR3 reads CASIQGYPGANVLTF. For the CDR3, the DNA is TGTGCCAGCATACAGGGGTACCCCGGGGCCAACGTCCTGACTTTC.

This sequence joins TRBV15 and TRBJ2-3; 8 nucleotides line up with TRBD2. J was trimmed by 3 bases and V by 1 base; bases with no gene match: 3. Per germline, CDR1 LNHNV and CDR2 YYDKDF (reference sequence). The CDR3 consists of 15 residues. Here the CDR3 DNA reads TGTGCCACCAGCAGAGGTGGGACTAGAACAGATACGCAGTATTTT. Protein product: CATSRGGTRTDTQYF.

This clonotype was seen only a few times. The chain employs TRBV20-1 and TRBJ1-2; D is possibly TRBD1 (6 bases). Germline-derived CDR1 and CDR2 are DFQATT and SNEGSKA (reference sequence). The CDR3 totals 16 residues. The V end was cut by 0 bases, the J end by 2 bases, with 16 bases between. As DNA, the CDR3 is TGCAGTGCTAGAGACGGGACACAGCGCGCAAACTATGGCTACACCTTC. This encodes CSARDGTQRANYGYTF.